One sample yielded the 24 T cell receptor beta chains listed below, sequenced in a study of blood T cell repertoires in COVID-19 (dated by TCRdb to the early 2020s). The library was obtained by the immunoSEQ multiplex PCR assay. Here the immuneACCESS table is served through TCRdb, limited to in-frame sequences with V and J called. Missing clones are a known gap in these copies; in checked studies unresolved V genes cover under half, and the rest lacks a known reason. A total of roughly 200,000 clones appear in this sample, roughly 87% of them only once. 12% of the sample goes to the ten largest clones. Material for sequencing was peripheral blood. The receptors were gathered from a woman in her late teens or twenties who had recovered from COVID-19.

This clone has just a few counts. The CDR3 DNA reads TGCGCCACCACGGGACTAGCGGGAGTTATGAACACCGGGGAGCTGTTTTTT. As protein: CATTGLAGVMNTGELFF. This rearrangement joins TRBV10-2 to TRBJ2-2, with TRBD2 identical over 14 bases. Germline V CDR1 and CDR2: WSHSY, SAAADI. V lost 10 bases to trimming and J lost 1 base; unmatched junction nucleotides: 8. The CDR3 runs 17 residues.

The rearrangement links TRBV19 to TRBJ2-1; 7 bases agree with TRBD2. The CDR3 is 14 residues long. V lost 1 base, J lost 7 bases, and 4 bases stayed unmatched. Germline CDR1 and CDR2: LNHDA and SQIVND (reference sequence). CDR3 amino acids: CASSIGRELNEQFF. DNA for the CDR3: TGTGCCAGTAGTATAGGGCGGGAGTTAAATGAGCAGTTCTTC.

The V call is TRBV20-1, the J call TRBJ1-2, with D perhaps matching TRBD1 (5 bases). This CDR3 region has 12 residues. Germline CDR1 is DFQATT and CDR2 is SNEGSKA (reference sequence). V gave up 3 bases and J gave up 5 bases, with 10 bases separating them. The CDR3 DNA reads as TGCAGTGCTAGTTCTGGGGCGTATGGCTACACCTTC. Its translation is CSASSGAYGYTF.

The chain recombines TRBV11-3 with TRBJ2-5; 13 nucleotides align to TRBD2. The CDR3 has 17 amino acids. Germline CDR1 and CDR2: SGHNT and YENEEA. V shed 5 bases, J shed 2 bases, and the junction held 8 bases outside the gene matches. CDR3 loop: CASSQGLAGVAQETQYF. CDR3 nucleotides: TGTGCCAGCAGCCAAGGACTAGCGGGAGTTGCACAAGAGACCCAGTACTTC.

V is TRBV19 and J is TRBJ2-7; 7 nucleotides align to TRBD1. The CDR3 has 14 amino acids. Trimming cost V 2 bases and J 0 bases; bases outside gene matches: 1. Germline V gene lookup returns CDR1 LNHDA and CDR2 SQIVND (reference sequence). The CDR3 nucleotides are TGTGCCAGTAGTATAAGGGACAGCTCCTACGAGCAGTACTTC. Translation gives CASSIRDSSYEQYF.

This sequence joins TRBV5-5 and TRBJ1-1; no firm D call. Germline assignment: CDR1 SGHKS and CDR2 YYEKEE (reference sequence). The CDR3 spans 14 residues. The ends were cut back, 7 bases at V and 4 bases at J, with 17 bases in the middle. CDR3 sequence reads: CASAGVLYLTEAFF. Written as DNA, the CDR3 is TGTGCCAGCGCCGGGGTGTTGTACCTCACTGAAGCTTTCTTT.

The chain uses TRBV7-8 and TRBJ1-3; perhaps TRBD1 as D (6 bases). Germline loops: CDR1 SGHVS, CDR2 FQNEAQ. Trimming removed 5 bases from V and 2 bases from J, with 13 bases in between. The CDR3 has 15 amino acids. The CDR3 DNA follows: TGTGCCAGCAGCGACGAGGACAGACCTGGAAACACCATATATTTT. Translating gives CASSDEDRPGNTIYF.

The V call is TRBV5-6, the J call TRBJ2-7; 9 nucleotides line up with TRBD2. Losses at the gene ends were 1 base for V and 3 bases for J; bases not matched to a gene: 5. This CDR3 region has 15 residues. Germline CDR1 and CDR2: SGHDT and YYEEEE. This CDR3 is CASSLFETSGYEQYF. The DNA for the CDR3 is TGTGCCAGCAGCTTGTTCGAGACTAGCGGCTACGAGCAGTACTTC.

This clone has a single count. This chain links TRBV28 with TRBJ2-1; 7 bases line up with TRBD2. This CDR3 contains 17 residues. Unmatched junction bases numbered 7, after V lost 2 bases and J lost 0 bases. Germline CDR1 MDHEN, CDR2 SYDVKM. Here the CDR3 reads CASSLGLGRSSYNEQFF. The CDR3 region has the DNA TGTGCCAGCAGTTTAGGACTAGGACGGAGCTCCTACAATGAGCAGTTCTTC.

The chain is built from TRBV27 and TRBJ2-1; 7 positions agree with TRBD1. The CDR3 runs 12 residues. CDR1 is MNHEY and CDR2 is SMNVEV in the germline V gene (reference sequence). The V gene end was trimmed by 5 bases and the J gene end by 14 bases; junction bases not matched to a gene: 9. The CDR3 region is CASSPLGTVKFF. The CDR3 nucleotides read TGTGCCAGCAGTCCGCTGGGGACAGTAAAGTTCTTC.

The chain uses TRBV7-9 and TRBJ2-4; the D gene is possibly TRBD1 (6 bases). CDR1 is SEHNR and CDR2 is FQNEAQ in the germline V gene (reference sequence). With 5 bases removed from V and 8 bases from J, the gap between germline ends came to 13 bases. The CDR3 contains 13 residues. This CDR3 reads CASSNPGVDIQYF. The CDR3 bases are TGTGCCAGCAGCAACCCAGGGGTGGACATTCAGTACTTC.

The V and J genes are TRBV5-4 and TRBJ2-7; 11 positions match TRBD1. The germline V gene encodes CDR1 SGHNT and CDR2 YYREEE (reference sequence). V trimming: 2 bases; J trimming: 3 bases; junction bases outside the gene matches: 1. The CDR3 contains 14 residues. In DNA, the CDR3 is TGTGCCAGCAGCTTCGGGACAGGGGGCTACGAGCAGTACTTC. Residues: CASSFGTGGYEQYF.

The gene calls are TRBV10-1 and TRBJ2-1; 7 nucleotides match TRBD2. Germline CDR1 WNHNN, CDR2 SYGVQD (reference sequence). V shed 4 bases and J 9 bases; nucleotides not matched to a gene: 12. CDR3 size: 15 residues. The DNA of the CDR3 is TGCGCCAGCAGTGGGACTAGGTCAGCATCGAGTGAGCAGTTCTTC. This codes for CASSGTRSASSEQFF.

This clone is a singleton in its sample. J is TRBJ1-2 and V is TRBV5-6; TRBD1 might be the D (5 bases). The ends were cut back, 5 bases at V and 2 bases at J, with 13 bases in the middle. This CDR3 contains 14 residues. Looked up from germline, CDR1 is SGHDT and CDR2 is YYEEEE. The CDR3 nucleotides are TGTGCCAGCAGACTAGATGGGGGGAACTATGGCTACACCTTC. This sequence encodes CASRLDGGNYGYTF.

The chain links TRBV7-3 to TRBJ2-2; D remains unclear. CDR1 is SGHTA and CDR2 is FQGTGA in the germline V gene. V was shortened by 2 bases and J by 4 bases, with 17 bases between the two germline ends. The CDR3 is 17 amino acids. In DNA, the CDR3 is TGTGCCAGCAGCTTACAACCTCATAGCATGCGCACCGGGGAGCTGTTTTTT. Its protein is CASSLQPHSMRTGELFF.

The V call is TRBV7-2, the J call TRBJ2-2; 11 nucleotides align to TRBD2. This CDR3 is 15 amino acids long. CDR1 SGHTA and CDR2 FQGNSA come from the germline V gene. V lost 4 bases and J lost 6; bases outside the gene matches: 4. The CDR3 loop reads CASSSLAGGAGELFF. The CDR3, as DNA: TGTGCCAGCAGCTCATTAGCGGGAGGGGCCGGGGAGCTGTTTTTT.

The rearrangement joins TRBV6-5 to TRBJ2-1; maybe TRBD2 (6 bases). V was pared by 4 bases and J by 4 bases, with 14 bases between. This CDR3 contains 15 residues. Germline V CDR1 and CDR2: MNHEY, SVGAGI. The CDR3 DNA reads TGTGCCAGCAGTTCTCTTAGGGCGGGGTACAATGAGCAGTTCTTC. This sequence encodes CASSSLRAGYNEQFF.

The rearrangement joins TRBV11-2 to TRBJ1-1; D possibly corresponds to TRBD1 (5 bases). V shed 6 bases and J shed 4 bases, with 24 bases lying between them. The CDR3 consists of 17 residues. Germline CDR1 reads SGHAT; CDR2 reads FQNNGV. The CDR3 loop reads CASSYTIGEGWTTEAFF. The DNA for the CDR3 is TGTGCCAGCAGTTACACAATCGGGGAGGGGTGGACCACTGAAGCTTTCTTT.

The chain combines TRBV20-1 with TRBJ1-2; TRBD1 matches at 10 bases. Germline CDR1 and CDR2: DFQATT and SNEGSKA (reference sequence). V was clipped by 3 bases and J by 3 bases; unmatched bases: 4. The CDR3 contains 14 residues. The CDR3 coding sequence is TGCAGTGCTAGTCCCGGGACAGGGGACTATGGCTACACCTTC. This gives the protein CSASPGTGDYGYTF.

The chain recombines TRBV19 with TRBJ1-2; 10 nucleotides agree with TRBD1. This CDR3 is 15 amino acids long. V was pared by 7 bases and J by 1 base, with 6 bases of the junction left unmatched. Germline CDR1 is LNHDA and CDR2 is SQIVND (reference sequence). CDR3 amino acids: CASTPTGGHNYGYTF. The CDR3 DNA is TGTGCCAGTACTCCGACAGGGGGCCATAACTATGGCTACACCTTC.

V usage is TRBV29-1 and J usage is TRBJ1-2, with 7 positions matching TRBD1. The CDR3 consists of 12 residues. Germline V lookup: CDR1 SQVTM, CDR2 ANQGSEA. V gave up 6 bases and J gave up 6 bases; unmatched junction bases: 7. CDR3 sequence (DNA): TGCAGCGTCACAGGGGAAGTTGATGGCTACACCTTC. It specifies CSVTGEVDGYTF.

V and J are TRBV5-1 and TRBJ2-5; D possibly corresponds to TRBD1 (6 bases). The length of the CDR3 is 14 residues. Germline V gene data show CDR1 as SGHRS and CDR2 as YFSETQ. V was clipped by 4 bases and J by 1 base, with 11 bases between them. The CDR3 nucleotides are TGCGCCAGCAGCCCTACAGGGTCCCAAGAGACCCAGTACTTC. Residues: CASSPTGSQETQYF.

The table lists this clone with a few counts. The CDR3 sequence: CASSLAGSGEKLFF. For the CDR3, the DNA is TGTGCCAGCAGCTTGGCAGGCAGTGGTGAAAAACTGTTTTTT. This chain links TRBV7-9 with TRBJ1-4; the D is unclear. The CDR3 consists of 14 residues. V lost 3 bases to trimming and J lost 7 bases, with 12 bases between them. The V gene's germline CDR1 is SEHNR and CDR2 FQNEAQ (reference sequence).

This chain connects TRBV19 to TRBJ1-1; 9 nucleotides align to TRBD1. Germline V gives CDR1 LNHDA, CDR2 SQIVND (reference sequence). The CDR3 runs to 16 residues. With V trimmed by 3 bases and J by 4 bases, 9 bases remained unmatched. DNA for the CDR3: TGTGCCAGTAGTATCCTTGGGACAGGGCTTGGCACTGAAGCTTTCTTT. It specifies CASSILGTGLGTEAFF.